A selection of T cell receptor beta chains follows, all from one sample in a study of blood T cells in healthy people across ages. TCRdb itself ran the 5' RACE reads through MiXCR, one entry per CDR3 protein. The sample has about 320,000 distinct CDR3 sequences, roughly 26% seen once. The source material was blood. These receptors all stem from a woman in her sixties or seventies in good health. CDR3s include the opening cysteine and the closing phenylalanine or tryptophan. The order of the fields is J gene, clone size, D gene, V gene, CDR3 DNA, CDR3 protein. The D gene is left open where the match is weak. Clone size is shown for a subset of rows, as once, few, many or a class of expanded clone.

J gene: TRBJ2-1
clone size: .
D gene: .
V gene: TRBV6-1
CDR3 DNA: TGTGCCTGCAGTAAAACTAGTGAGAATGAGCAGTTCTTC
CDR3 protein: CACSKTSENEQFF

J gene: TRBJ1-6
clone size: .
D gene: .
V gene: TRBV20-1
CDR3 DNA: TGCAGTGCTAGAGATGGGACCATACCCAATTCACCCCTCCACTTT
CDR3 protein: CSARDGTIPNSPLHF

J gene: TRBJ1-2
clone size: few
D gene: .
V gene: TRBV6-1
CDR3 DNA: TGTGCCAGCAGTGAAATAGGTTCCTATGGCTACACCTTC
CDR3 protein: CASSEIGSYGYTF

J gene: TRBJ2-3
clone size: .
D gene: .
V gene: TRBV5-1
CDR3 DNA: TGCGCCAGCAGTCCCGCCACCTTCGAGCTCACAGATGCGCAGTATTTT
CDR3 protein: CASSPATFELTDAQYF

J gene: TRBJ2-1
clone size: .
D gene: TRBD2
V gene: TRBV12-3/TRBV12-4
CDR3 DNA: TGTGCCAGCAGTACCAGCGGGAGGGCTAGGGATGAGCAGTTCTTC
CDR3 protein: CASSTSGRARDEQFF

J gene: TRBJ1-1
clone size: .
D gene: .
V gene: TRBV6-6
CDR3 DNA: TGTGCCAGCGAAGGTTCTTGGGGCACTGAAGCTTTCTTT
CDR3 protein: CASEGSWGTEAFF

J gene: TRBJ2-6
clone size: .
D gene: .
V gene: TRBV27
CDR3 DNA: TGTGCCAGCAGTAGATTGGTTAGCAACTCTGGGGCCAACGTCCTGACTTTC
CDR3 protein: CASSRLVSNSGANVLTF

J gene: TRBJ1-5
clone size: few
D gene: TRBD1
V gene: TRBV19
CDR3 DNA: TGTGCCAGTAGTATCACCGGACAGGGCGAGCCCCAGCATTTT
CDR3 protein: CASSITGQGEPQHF

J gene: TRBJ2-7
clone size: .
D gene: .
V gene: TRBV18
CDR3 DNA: TGTGCCAGCTCACCTAGAAGCGCGGGGCCAACCTACGAGCAGTACTTC
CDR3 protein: CASSPRSAGPTYEQYF

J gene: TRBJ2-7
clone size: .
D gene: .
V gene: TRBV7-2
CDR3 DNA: TGTGCCAGCAGTTCCAGTTTAGGGCTGGGGTTGACCTACGAGCAGTACTTC
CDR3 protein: CASSSSLGLGLTYEQYF

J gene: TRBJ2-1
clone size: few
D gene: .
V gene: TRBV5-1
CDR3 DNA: TGCGCCAGCAGCGCGACCCTACTGGCGGCCAATGAGCAGTTCTTC
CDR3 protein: CASSATLLAANEQFF

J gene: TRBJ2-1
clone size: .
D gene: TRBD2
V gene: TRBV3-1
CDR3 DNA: TGTGCCAGCAGCCAACAGCGGGAGAAGTTCTTC
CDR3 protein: CASSQQREKFF

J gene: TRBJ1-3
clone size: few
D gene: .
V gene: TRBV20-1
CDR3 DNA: TGCAGTGCTAGAGATATGGTCTTCTCTGGAAACACCATATATTTT
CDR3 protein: CSARDMVFSGNTIYF

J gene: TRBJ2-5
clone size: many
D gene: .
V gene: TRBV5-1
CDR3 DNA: TGCGCCAGCAGCCCGGGGGCGGAGACCCAGTACTTC
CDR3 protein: CASSPGAETQYF

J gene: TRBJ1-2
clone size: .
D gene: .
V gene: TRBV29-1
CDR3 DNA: TGCAGCGTTGTCCCGGAAACCCTTAACTATGACTACACCTTC
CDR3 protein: CSVVPETLNYDYTF

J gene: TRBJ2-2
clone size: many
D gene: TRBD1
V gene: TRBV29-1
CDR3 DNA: TGCAGCGCCACAAGAGAGGGGGCCACAAACACCGGGGAGCTGTTTTTT
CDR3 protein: CSATREGATNTGELFF

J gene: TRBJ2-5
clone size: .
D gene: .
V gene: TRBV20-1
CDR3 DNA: TGCAGTGCTTCCCGAGACAGGCCCCAAGAGACCCAGTACTTC
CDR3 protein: CSASRDRPQETQYF

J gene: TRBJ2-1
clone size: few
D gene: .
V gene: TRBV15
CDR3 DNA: TGTGCCACCAGCAGAAGTACAGATAACAATGAGCAGTTCTTC
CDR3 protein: CATSRSTDNNEQFF

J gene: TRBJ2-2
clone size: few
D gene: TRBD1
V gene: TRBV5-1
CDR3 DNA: TGCGCCAGCAGCGGCCAGGGGGCGGACACCGGGGAGCTGTTTTTT
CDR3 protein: CASSGQGADTGELFF

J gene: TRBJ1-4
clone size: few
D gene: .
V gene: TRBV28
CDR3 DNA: TGTGCCAGCAGCGGGGACACCACACGATCGGGACTGTTTTTT
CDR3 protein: CASSGDTTRSGLFF

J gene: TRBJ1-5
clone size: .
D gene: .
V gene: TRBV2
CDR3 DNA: TGTGCCAGCAGTGAGAGGCAGGTCAATCAGCCCCAGCATTTT
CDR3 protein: CASSERQVNQPQHF

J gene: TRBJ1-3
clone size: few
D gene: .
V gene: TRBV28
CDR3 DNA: TGTGCCAGCAGTTTCTCTCACAGCGACCCAGGCTCTGGAAACACCATATATTTT
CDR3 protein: CASSFSHSDPGSGNTIYF

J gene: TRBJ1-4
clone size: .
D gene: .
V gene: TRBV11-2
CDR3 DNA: TGTGCCAGCACGTTAAGGGGGGCTTCAAATGAAAAACTGTTTTTT
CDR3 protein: CASTLRGASNEKLFF

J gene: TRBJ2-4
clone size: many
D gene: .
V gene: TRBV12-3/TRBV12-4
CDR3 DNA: TGTGCCAGCAGTCCCCGATCCCAAAACATTCAGTACTTC
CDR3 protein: CASSPRSQNIQYF

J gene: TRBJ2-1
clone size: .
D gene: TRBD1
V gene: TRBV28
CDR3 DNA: TGTGCCAGCAGCCTAACGGGACAGGGTTACAATGAGCAGTTCTTC
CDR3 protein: CASSLTGQGYNEQFF

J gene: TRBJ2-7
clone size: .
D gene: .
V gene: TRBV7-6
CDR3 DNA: TGTGCCAGCAGCCCGAGTCCGGGACGTCAAGAGCAGTACTTC
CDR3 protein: CASSPSPGRQEQYF

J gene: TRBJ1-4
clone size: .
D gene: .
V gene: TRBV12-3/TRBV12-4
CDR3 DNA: TGTGCCAGCAGTTTCGACAGGTTGGAAAAACTGTTTTTT
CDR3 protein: CASSFDRLEKLFF

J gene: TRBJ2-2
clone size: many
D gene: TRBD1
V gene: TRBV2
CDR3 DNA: TGTGCCAGCAGTGCTGGGACAGCGAACACCGGGGAGCTGTTTTTT
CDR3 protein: CASSAGTANTGELFF

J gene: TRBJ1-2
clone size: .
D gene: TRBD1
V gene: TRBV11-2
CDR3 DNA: TGTGCCAGCAGCATGACAGGGTTTTTCAACTATGGCTACACCTTC
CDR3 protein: CASSMTGFFNYGYTF

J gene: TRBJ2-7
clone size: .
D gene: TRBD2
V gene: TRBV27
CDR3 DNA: TGTGCCAGCAGGGGACTAGCGGGGAGAGACGAGCAGTACTTC
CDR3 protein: CASRGLAGRDEQYF

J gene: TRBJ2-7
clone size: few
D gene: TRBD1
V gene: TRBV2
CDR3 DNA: TGTGCCAGCAGCAAACAGGGGGCTCACGAGCAGTACTTC
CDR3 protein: CASSKQGAHEQYF

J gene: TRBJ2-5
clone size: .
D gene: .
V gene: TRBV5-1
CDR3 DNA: TGCGCCAGCAGCTTGGGAACCAGAAGCCAAGAGACCCAGTACTTC
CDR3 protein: CASSLGTRSQETQYF

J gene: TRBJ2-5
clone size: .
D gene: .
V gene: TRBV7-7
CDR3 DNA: TGTGCTAGCAGCTTAGAACGTCTGGAGACCCAGTACTTC
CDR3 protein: CASSLERLETQYF

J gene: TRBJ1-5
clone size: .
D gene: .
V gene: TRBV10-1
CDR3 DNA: TGCGCCAGCAGTGATGGGGTTAATCAGCCCCAGCATTTT
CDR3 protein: CASSDGVNQPQHF

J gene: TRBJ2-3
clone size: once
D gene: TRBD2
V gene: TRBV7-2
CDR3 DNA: TGTGCCAGCACACTAGCGGGAGTCGGCACAGATACGCAGTATTTT
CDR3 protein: CASTLAGVGTDTQYF

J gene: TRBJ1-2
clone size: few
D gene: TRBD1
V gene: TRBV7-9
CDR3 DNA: TGTGCCAGCAGCCCCCTTGACAGGGGTACGGATGGCTACACCTTC
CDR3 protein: CASSPLDRGTDGYTF

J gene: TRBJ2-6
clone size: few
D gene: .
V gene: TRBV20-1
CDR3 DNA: TGCAGTGCTAGGGACGCGGACTCTGGGGCCAACGTCCTGACTTTC
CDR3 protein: CSARDADSGANVLTF

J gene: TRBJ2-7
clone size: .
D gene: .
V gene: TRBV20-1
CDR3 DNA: TGCAGTGCTTCTCTAAGGAAAAGGTCCTACGAGCAGTACTTC
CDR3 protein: CSASLRKRSYEQYF

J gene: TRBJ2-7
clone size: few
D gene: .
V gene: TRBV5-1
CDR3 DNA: TGCGCCAGCAGCCCCGGCGTCCATCCCTTGAACGAGCAGTACTTC
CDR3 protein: CASSPGVHPLNEQYF

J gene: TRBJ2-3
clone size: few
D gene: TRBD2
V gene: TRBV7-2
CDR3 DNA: TGTGCCAGCAGCTTAACTAGCGGATACACAGATACGCAGTATTTT
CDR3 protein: CASSLTSGYTDTQYF

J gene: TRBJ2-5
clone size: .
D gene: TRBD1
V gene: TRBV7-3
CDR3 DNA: TGTGCCAGTAGTCGAAATCAGGGGGCTGGGGAGACCCAGTACTTC
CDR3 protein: CASSRNQGAGETQYF

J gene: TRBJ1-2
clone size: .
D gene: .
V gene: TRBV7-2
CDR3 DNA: TGTGCCAGCAGCTTCCCGCCGGGTGGCTACACCTTC
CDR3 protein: CASSFPPGGYTF

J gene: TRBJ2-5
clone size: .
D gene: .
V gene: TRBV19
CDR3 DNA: TGTGCCAGTAGTATTATCGTGGGGGGTGAGACCCAGTACTTC
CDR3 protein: CASSIIVGGETQYF

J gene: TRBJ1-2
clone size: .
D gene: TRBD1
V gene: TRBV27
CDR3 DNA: TGTGCCAGCAGTCCTCAGGGGGGTGGCTACACCTTC
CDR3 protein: CASSPQGGGYTF

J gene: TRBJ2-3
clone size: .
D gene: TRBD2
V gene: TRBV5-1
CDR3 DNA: TGCGCCAGCAGCTTGGAAACAGCGGGGGACGGAGATACGCAGTATTTT
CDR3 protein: CASSLETAGDGDTQYF

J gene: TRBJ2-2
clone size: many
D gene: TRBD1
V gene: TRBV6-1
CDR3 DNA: TGTGCCAGTCGGGACAGGGGGCGTTCCGGGGAGCTGTTTTTT
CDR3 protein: CASRDRGRSGELFF